This T cell receptor beta chain was observed in a study of T cell changes during pregnancy in multiple sclerosis. Repertoires were generated with immunoSEQ multiplex PCR, while TCRdb's copy carries only in-frame clones and drops some. The sample carries approximately 30,000 clones, 89% recorded once. V was trimmed by 2 bases and J by 8 bases, leaving 12 bases between them. Germline CDR1 reads MNHEY; CDR2 reads SVGAGI. The CDR3 spans 13 residues. The chain joins TRBV6-5 to TRBJ1-2, with a possible D match to TRBD1 (6 bases). The receptor was derived from a female donor with multiple sclerosis, enrolled in a pregnancy study. This sample comprised CD4+ T cells from peripheral blood mononuclear cells, obtained in the second trimester of pregnancy. The CDR3 is CASSYNRAGGYTF. Here the CDR3 DNA reads TGTGCCAGCAGTTACAACAGGGCGGGCGGCTACACCTTC.